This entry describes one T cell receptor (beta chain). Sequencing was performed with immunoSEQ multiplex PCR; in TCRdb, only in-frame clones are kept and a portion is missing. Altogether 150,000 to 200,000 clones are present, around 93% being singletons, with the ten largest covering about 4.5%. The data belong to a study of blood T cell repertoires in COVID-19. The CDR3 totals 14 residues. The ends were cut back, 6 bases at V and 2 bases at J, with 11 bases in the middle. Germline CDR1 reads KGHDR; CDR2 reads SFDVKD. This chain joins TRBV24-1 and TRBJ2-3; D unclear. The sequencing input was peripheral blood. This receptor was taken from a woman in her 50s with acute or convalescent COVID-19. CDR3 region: CATSSRFLTDTQYF. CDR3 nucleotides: TGTGCCACCAGTTCGAGGTTCCTCACAGATACGCAGTATTTT.